This T cell receptor (beta chain) is from a study of blood T cell repertoires in COVID-19. On the study more broadly: Acute-phase and convalescent COVID-19 samples originated in the United States, Italy and Spain.

Produced via immunoSEQ multiplex PCR; TCRdb's table is partial and in-frame only. Of around 100,000 clones listed, approximately 81% are singletons. Trimming removed 6 bases from V and 4 bases from J, with 13 bases in between. Germline CDR1 SNHLY, CDR2 FYNNEI. The CDR3 consists of 15 residues. V and J are TRBV2 and TRBJ2-6, with a possible D match to TRBD2 (6 bases). Source material: peripheral blood. The TCR was taken from a human donor in a cohort sampled during active COVID-19. CDR3 DNA sequence: TGTGCCAGCAGGTGGAGGGGATCGGGGGCCAACGTCCTGACTTTC. This translates into CASRWRGSGANVLTF.